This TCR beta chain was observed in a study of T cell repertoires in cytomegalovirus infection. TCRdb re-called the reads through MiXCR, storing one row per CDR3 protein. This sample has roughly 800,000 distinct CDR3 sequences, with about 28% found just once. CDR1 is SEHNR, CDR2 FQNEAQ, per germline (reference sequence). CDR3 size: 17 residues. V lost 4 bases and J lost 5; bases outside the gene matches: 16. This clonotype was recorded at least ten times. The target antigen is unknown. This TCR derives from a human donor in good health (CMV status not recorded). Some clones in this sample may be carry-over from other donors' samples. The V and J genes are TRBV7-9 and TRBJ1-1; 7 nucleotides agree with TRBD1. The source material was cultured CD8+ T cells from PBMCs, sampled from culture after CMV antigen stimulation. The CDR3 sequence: CASSSSTGLFVLTEAFF. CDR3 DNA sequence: TGTGCCAGCAGCTCCTCGACAGGGTTGTTTGTCTTAACTGAAGCTTTCTTT.